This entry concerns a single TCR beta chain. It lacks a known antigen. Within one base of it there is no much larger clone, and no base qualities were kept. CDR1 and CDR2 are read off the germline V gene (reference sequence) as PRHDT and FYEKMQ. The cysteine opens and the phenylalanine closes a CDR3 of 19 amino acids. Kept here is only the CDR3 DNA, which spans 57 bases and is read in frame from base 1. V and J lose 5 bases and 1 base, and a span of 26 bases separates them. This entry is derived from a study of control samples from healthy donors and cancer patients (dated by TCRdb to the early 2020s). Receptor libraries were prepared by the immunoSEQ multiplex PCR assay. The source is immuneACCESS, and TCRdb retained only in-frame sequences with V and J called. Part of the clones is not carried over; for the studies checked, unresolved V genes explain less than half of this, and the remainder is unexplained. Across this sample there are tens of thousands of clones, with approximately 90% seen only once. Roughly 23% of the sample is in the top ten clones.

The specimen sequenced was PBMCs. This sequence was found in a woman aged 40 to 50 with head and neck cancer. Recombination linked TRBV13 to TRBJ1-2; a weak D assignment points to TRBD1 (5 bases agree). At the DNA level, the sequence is TGTGCCAGCAGCCATACCGCGGGACTTACAACACTCGTTAACTATGGCTACACCTTC. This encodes CASSHTAGLTTLVNYGYTF.